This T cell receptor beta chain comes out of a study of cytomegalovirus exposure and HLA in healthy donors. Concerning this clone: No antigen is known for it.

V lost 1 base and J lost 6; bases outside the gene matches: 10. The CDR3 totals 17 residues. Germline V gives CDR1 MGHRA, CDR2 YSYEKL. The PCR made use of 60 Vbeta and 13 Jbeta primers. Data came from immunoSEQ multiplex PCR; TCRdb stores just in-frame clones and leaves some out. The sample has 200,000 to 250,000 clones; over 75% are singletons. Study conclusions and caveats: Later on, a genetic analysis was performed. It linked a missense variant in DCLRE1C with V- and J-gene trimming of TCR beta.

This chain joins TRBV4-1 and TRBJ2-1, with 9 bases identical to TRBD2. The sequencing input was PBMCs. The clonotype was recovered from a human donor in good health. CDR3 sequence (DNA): TGCGCCAGCAGCCAAGGCGGTAGCGGGAGCGCTCGCAATGAGCAGTTCTTC. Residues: CASSQGGSGSARNEQFF.